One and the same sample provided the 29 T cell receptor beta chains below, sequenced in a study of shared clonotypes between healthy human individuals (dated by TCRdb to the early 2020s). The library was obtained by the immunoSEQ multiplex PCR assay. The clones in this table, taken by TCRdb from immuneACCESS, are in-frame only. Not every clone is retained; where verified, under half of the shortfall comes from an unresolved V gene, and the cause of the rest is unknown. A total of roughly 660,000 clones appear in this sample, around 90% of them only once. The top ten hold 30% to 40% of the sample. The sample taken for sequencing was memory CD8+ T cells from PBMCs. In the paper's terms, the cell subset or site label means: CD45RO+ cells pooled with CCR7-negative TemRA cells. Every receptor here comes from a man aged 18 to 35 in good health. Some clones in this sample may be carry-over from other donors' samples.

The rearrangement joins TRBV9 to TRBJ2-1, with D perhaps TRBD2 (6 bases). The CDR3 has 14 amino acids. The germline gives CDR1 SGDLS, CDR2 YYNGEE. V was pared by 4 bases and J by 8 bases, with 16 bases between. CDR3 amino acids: CASSSGTFGDEQFF. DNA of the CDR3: TGTGCCAGCAGCTCCGGGACTTTCGGCGATGAGCAGTTCTTC.

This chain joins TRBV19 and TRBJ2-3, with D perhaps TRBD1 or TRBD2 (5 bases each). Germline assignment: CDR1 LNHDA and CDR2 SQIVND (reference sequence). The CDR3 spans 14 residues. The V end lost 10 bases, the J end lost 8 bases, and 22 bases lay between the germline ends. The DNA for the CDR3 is TGTGCCACCGAAAAGGGGACGGATTTCGGTACGCAGTATTTT. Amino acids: CATEKGTDFGTQYF.

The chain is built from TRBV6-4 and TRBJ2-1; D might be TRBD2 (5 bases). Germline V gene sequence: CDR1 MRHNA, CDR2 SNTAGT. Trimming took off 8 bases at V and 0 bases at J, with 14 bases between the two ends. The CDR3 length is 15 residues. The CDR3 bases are TGTGCCAGCTGCCGGGGTAGCCTCTCCTACAATGAGCAGTTCTTC. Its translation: CASCRGSLSYNEQFF.

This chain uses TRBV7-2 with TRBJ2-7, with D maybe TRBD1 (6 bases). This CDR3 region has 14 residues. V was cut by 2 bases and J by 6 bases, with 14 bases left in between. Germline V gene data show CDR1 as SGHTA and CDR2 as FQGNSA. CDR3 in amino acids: CASSLQGTFLEQYF. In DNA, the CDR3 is TGTGCCAGCAGCTTACAAGGGACATTCCTCGAGCAGTACTTC.

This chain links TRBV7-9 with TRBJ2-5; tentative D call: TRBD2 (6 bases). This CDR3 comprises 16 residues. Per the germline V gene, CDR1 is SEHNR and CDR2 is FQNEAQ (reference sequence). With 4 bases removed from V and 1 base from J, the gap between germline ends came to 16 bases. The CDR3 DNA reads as TGTGCCAGCAGCTCCGGACCCGGGGGAGGCCAAGAGACCCAGTACTTC. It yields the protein CASSSGPGGGQETQYF. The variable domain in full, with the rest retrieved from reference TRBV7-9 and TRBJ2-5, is DTGVSQNPRHKITKRGQNVTFRCDPISEHNRLYWYRQTLGQGPEFLTYFQNEAQLEKSRLLSDRFSAERPKGSFSTLEIQRTEQGDSAMYLCASSSGPGGGQETQYFGPGTRLLVL.

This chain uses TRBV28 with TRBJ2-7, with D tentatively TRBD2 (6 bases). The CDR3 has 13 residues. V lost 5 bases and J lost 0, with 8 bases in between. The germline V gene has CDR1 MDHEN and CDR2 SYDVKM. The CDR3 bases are TGTGCCAGCAGTCCGGGACTCTCCTACGAGCAGTACTTC. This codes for CASSPGLSYEQYF.

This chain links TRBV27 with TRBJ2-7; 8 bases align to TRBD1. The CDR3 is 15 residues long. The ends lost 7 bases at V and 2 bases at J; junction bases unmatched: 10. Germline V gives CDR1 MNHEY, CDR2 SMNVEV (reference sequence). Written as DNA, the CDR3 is TGTGCCAGCAAACTCGGACAGGGAGAAGCCTACGAGCAGTACTTC. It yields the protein CASKLGQGEAYEQYF.

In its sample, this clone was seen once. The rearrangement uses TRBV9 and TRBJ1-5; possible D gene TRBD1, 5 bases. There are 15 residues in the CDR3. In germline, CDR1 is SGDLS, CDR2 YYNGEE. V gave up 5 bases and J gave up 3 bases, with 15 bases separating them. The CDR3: CASSMSGGNNQPQHF. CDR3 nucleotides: TGTGCCAGCAGTATGTCCGGGGGAAACAATCAGCCCCAGCATTTT.

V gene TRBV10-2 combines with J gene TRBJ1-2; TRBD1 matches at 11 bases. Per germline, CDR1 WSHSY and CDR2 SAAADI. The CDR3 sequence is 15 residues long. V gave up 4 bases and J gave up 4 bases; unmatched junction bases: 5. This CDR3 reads CASSGGQGVSYGYTF. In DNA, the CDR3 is TGCGCCAGCAGTGGGGGACAGGGGGTTAGCTATGGCTACACCTTC.

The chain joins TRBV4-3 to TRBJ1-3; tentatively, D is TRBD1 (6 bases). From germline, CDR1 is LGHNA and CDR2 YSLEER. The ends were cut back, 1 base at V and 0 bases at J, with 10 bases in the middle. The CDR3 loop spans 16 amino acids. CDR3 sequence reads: CASSQGTGYSGNTIYF. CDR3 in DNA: TGCGCCAGCAGCCAAGGTACAGGGTACTCTGGAAACACCATATATTTT.

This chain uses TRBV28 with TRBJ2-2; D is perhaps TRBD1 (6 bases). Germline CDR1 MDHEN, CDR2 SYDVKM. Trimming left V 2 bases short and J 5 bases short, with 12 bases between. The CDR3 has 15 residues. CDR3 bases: TGTGCCAGCAGTTTAAACAGGGACCTGACCGGGGAGCTGTTTTTT. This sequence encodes CASSLNRDLTGELFF. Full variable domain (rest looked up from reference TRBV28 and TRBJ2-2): DVKVTQSSRYLVKRTGEKVFLECVQDMDHENMFWYRQDPGLGLRLIYFSYDVKMKEKGDIPEGYSVSREKKERFSLILESASTNQTSMYLCASSLNRDLTGELFFGEGSRLTVL.

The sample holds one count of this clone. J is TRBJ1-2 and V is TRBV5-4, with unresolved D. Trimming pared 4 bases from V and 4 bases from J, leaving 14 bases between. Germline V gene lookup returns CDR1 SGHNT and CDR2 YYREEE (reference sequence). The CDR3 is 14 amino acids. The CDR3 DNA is TGTGCCAGCAGCCCCTACGGCAGGCTCTATGGCTACACCTTC. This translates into CASSPYGRLYGYTF.

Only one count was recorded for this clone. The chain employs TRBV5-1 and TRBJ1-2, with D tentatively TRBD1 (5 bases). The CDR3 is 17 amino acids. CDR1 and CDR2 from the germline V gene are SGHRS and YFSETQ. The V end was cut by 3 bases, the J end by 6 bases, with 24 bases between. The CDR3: CASSSPPSDNLEDGYTF. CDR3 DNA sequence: TGCGCCAGCAGCTCGCCACCATCGGACAACTTAGAGGATGGCTACACCTTC.

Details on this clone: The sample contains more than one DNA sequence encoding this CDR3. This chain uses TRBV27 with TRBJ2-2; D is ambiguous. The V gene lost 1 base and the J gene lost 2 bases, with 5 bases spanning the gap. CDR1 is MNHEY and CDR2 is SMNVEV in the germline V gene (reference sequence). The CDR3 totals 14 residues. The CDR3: CASSLLANTGELFF. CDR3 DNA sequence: TGTGCCAGCAGTTTATTGGCCAACACCGGGGAGCTGTTTTTT.

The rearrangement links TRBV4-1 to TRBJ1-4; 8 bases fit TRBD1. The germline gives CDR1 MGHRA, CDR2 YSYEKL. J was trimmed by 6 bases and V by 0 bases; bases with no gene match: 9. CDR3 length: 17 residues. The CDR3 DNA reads TGCGCCAGCAGCCAAGAACCGGGAGAGGGACAGGATGAAAAACTGTTTTTT. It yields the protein CASSQEPGEGQDEKLFF.

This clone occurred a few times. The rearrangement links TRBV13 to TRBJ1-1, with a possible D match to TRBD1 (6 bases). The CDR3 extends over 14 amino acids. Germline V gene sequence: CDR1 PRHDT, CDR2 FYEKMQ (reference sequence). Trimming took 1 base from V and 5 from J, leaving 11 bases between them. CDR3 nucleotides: TGTGCCAGCAGCTTAGAGGGGACATTAACTGAAGCTTTCTTT. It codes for CASSLEGTLTEAFF.

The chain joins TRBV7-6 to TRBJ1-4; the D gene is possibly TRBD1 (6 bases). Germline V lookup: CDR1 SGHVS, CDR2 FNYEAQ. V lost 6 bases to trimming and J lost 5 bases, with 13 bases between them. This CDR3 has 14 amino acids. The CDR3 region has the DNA TGTGCCAGCAGGGTGGACAGTAGAAATGAAAAACTGTTTTTT. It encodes CASRVDSRNEKLFF.

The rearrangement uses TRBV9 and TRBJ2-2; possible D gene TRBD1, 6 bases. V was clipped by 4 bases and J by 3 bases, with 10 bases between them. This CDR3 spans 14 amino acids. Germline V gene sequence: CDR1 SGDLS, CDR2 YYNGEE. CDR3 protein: CASSQDRHTGELFF. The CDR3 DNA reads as TGTGCCAGCAGCCAGGACAGACACACCGGGGAGCTGTTTTTT.

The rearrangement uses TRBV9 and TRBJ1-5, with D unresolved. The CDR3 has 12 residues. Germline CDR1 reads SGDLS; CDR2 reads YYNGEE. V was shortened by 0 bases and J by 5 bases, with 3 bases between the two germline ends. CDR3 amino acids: CASSVGHQPQHF. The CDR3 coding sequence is TGTGCCAGCAGCGTAGGTCATCAGCCCCAGCATTTT.

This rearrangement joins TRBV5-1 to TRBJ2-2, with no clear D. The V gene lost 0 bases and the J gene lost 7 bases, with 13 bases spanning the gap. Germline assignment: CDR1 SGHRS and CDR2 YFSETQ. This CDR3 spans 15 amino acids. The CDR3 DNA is TGCGCCAGCAGCTTGGAGGTCAAGTATGGCGGGGAGCTGTTTTTT. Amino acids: CASSLEVKYGGELFF.

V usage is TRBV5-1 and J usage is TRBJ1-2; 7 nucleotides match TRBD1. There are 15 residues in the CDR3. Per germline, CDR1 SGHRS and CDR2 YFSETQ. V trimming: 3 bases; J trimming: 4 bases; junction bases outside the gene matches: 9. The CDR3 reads CASSWTGTASYGYTF. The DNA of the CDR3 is TGCGCCAGCAGCTGGACCGGGACAGCATCCTATGGCTACACCTTC.

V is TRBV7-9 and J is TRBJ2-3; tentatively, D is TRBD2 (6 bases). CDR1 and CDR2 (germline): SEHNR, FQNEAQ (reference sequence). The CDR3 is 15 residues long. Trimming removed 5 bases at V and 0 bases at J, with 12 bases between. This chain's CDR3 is CASSPSGYSTDTQYF. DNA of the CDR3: TGTGCCAGCAGCCCAAGCGGGTACAGCACAGATACGCAGTATTTT.

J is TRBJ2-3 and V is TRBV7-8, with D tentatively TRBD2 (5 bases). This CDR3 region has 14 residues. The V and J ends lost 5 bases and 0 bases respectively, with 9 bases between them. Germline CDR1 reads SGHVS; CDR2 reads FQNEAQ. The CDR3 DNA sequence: TGTGCCAGCAGCCCCCGGGGTAGCACAGATACGCAGTATTTT. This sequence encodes CASSPRGSTDTQYF.

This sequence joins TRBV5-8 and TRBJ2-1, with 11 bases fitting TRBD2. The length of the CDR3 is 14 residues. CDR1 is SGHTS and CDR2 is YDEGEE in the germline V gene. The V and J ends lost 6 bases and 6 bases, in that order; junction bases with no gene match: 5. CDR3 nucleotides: TGTGCCAGCAACCGGCTAGCGGGAGGCAATGAGCAGTTCTTC. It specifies CASNRLAGGNEQFF.

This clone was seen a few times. The CDR3 loop is CASSLDRGTGANVLTF. In nucleotides, the CDR3 is TGTGCCAGCAGCTTAGACAGGGGCACTGGGGCCAACGTCCTGACTTTC. This sequence joins TRBV7-8 and TRBJ2-6, with 7 bases identical to TRBD1. The germline CDR1 and CDR2 sequences are SGHVS and FQNEAQ. The CDR3 contains 16 residues. Trimming removed 1 base from V and 2 bases from J; junction bases left unmatched: 2.

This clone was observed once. The chain's CDR3 is CASTSGGQINQPQHF. DNA for the CDR3: TGTGCCAGCACGTCCGGGGGGCAGATCAATCAGCCCCAGCATTTT. This sequence joins TRBV27 and TRBJ1-5; D perhaps matches TRBD1 (6 bases). Germline CDR1 and CDR2: MNHEY and SMNVEV (reference sequence). The V end lost 7 bases, the J end lost 3 bases, and 16 bases lay between the germline ends. The CDR3 runs 15 residues.

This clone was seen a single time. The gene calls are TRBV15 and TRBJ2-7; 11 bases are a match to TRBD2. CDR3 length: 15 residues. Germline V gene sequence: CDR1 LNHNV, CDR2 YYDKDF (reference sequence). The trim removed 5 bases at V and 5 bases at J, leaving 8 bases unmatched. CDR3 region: CATSVAGGLIHEQYF. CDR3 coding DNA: TGTGCCACCAGCGTAGCGGGAGGGCTTATCCACGAGCAGTACTTC.

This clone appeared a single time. As DNA, the CDR3 is TGCAGCGTGGGGGGGCTAGCGGACACCGGGGAGCTGTTTTTT. It specifies CSVGGLADTGELFF. The V call is TRBV29-1, the J call TRBJ2-2; TRBD2 is a possible D gene (7 bases). Germline V gene data show CDR1 as SQVTM and CDR2 as ANQGSEA. The V and J ends lost 6 bases and 3 bases respectively, with 14 bases between them. The CDR3 runs to 14 residues.

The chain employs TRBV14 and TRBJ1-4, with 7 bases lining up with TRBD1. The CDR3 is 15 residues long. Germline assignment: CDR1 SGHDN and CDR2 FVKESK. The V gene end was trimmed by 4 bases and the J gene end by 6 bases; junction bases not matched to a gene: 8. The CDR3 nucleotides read TGTGCCAGCAGCCGTGGGACAGCCCGGCATGAAAAACTGTTTTTT. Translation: CASSRGTARHEKLFF. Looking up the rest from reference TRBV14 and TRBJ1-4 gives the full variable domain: EAGVTQFPSHSVIEKGQTVTLRCDPISGHDNLYWYRRVMGKEIKFLLHFVKESKQDESGMPNNRFLAERTGGTYSTLKVQPAELEDSGVYFCASSRGTARHEKLFFGSGTQLSVL.